The sequence of this T cell receptor beta chain was determined in a study of beta chain features in type 1 diabetes. Notes on the study in general: Diminished insertions and augmented deletions at VDJ junctions characterized type 1 diabetes patients. Resolution of whether HLA type affects TCRB rearrangement was not achieved here. Patients showed naive, central memory and Treg TCRB repertoires that appeared more similar than those of healthy donors.

Concerning this clone itself: Its specificity is not known.

Every isolated RNA sample was fully reverse transcribed, so sequencing captured expressed TCRB transcripts. Some clones are missing from TCRdb's copy, which holds only in-frame ones; the method was immunoSEQ multiplex PCR. The data show around 310,000 clones, with roughly 11% seen just once and 0.015% to 0.02% held by the top ten. Once sorted, every population was more than 95% pure. Per the germline V gene, CDR1 is SGDLS and CDR2 is YYNGEE. This CDR3 is built from 18 residues. V trimming: 5 bases; J trimming: 8 bases; junction bases outside the gene matches: 19. The receptor was derived from a woman in her twenties or thirties in good health. Sequenced sample: naive CD4+ T cells from blood. The V call is TRBV9, the J call TRBJ2-1; 10 nucleotides align to TRBD2. The CDR3: CASSDSVRTSGVGDEQFF. The CDR3 DNA reads as TGTGCCAGCAGTGACTCCGTACGGACTAGCGGAGTAGGGGATGAGCAGTTCTTC.